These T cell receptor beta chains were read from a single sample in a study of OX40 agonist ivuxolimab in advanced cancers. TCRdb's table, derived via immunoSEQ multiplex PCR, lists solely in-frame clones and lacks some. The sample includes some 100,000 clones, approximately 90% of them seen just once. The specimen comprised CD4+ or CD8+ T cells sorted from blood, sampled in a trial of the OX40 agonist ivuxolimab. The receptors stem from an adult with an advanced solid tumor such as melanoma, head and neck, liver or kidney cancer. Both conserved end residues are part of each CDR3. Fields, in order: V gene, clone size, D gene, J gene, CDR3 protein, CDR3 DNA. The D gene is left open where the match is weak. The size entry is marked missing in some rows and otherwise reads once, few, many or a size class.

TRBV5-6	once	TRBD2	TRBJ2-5	CASKGRGLQETQYF	TGTGCCAGCAAAGGGCGGGGACTACAAGAGACCCAGTACTTC
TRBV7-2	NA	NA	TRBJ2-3	CASSFPGTDTQYF	TGTGCCAGCAGCTTCCCCGGGACAGATACGCAGTATTTT
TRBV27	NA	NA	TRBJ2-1	CASSFGRSPAEQFF	TGTGCCAGCAGTTTCGGGCGTTCTCCTGCTGAGCAGTTCTTC
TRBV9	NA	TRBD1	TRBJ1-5	CASSEQGNQPQHF	TGTGCCAGCAGTGAACAGGGGAATCAGCCCCAGCATTTT
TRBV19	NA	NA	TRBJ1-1	CASKAGFGTEAFF	TGTGCCAGTAAGGCGGGGTTCGGCACTGAAGCTTTCTTT
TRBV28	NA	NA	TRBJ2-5	CASSWGLETQYF	TGTGCCAGCAGCTGGGGATTGGAGACCCAGTACTTC
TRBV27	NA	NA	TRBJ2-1	CASSVKAGLGYNEQFF	TGTGCCAGCAGTGTTAAAGCCGGCCTAGGGTACAATGAGCAGTTCTTC
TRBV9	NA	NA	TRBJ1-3	CASSVDDTIYF	TGTGCCAGCAGCGTAGATGACACCATATATTTT
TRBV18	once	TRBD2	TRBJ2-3	CASSPLAGRTDTQYF	TGTGCCAGCTCACCCCTAGCGGGTCGCACAGATACGCAGTATTTT
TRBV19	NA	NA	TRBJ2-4	CASSVSGIQYF	TGTGCCAGTAGCGTTAGCGGTATTCAGTACTTC
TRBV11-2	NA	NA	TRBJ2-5	CASSLVGLGVRETQYF	TGTGCCAGCAGCTTAGTGGGCCTGGGGGTCAGGGAGACCCAGTACTTC
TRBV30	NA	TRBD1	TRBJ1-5	CAWSLDRGGQPQHF	TGTGCCTGGAGTTTAGACAGGGGAGGGCAGCCCCAGCATTTT
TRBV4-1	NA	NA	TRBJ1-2	CASSQGTLDGYGYTF	TGCGCCAGCAGCCAAGGGACCCTGGATGGCTATGGCTACACCTTC
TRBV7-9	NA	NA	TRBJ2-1	CASSGRGSYNEQFF	TGTGCCAGCAGCGGCAGGGGTTCCTACAATGAGCAGTTCTTC
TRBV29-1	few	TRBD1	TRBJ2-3	CSVGTGGTDTQYF	TGCAGCGTGGGGACAGGGGGCACAGATACGCAGTATTTT
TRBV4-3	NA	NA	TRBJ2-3	CASSPQGLERADTQYF	TGCGCCAGCAGCCCACAGGGATTGGAGCGAGCAGATACGCAGTATTTT
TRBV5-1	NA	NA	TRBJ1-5	CASSLGPYQPQHF	TGCGCCAGCAGCTTGGGACCCTATCAGCCCCAGCATTTT
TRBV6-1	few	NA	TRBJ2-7	CASSSWTGSYEQYF	TGTGCCAGCAGTTCGTGGACTGGTAGCTACGAGCAGTACTTC
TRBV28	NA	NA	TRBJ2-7	CASSPSGTQFYEQYF	TGTGCCAGCAGTCCCTCTGGGACTCAATTCTACGAGCAGTACTTC
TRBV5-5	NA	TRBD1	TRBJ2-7	CASSLSMWTGSIGAYEQYF	TGTGCCAGCAGCTTGTCAATGTGGACAGGAAGTATTGGGGCCTACGAGCAGTACTTC
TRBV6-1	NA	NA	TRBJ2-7	CASSEAELVHEQYF	TGTGCCAGCAGTGAAGCGGAGTTAGTCCACGAGCAGTACTTC
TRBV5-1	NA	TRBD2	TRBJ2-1	CASSLGGSPSEQFF	TGCGCCAGCAGCTTGGGCGGGAGCCCGAGTGAGCAGTTCTTC
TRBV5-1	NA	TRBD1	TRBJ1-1	CASSVWTGKGPEAFF	TGCGCCAGCAGCGTATGGACAGGGAAGGGCCCTGAAGCTTTCTTT
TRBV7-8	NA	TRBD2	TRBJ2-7	CASSLSLAADEQYF	TGTGCCAGCAGCTTATCGCTAGCGGCCGACGAGCAGTACTTC
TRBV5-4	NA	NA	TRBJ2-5	CASSRRVASQETQYF	TGTGCCAGCAGCCGACGGGTAGCGAGCCAAGAGACCCAGTACTTC
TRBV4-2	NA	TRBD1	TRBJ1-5	CASSQVGTGYSNQPQHF	TGTGCCAGCAGCCAAGTGGGGACAGGATATAGCAATCAGCCCCAGCATTTT
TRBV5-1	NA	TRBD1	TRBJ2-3	CASSSQGADTQYF	TGCGCCAGCAGCTCCCAGGGGGCAGATACGCAGTATTTT
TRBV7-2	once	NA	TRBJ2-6	CASSSPGQQAGANVLTF	TGTGCCAGCAGCTCCCCGGGACAACAAGCTGGGGCCAACGTCCTGACTTTC
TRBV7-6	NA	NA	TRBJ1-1	CASSPSRGAFF	TGTGCCAGCAGCCCCTCCCGAGGAGCTTTCTTT
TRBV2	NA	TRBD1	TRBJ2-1	CASSEARKKGQGLGNEQFF	TGTGCCAGCAGTGAAGCGCGAAAAAAAGGACAGGGGTTGGGCAATGAGCAGTTCTTC
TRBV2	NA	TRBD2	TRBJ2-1	CASTSISGLAVYNEQFF	TGTGCCAGCACCTCGATTTCGGGACTAGCGGTCTACAATGAGCAGTTCTTC
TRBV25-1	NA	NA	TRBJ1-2	CASSDGGRHGYTF	TGTGCCAGCAGTGACGGGGGTCGGCATGGCTACACCTTC
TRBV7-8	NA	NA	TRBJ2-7	CASSTLGSYEQYF	TGTGCCAGCAGCACGTTAGGGTCCTACGAGCAGTACTTC
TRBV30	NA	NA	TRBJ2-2	CAWDPADTGELFF	TGTGCCTGGGACCCCGCCGACACCGGGGAGCTGTTTTTT
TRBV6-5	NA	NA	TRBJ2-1	CASSYSGHSYNEQFF	TGTGCCAGCAGTTACTCGGGACACTCCTACAATGAGCAGTTCTTC
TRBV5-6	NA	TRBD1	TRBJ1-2	CASSLIGQGAHYGYTF	TGTGCCAGCAGCTTAATAGGACAGGGGGCGCACTATGGCTACACCTTC
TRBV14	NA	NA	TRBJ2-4	CASSQVVQGINIQYF	TGTGCCAGCAGCCAAGTCGTTCAGGGAATCAACATTCAGTACTTC
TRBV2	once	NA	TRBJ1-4	CASSPGSEKLFF	TGTGCCAGCAGTCCCGGGTCTGAAAAACTGTTTTTT
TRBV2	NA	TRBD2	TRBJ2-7	CASRRSESGGGLVQYF	TGTGCCAGCCGGAGGTCGGAGAGCGGGGGGGGCCTAGTGCAGTACTTC
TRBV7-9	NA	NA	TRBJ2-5	CASSSQGGSQETQYF	TGTGCCAGCAGCTCACAGGGGGGGAGCCAAGAGACCCAGTACTTC
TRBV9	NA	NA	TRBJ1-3	CASSVEPGHSGNTIYF	TGTGCCAGCAGCGTAGAACCGGGGCACTCTGGAAACACCATATATTTT
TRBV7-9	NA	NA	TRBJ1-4	CASSAHRPTNEKLFF	TGTGCCAGCAGCGCCCACAGGCCAACTAATGAAAAACTGTTTTTT
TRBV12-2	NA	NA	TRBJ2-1	CASPKSGTGAIQSSYNEQFF	TGTGCAAGTCCCAAATCCGGGACAGGGGCTATACAGAGCTCCTACAATGAGCAGTTCTTC
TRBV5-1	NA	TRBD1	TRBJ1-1	CASSLGLDRANTEAFF	TGCGCCAGCAGCTTGGGGTTAGACAGGGCTAACACTGAAGCTTTCTTT
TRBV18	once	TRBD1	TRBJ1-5	CASSGQKGNQPQHF	TGTGCCAGCTCGGGACAGAAGGGCAATCAGCCCCAGCATTTT
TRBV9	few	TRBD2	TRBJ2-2	CASSSRAGGTSSTGELFF	TGTGCCAGCAGCTCCCGAGCGGGCGGGACTAGCAGCACCGGGGAGCTGTTTTTT
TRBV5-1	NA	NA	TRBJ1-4	CASSVQGNTNEKLFF	TGCGCCAGCAGCGTACAGGGAAATACTAATGAAAAACTGTTTTTT
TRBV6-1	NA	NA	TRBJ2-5	CASSDNSQETQYF	TGTGCCAGCAGTGATAACAGCCAAGAGACCCAGTACTTC
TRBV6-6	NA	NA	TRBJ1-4	CASSYSNEKLFF	TGTGCCAGCAGTTACAGTAATGAAAAACTGTTTTTT
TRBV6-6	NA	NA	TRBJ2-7	CASRMDGASEQYF	TGTGCCAGCAGGATGGACGGAGCCTCCGAGCAGTACTTC
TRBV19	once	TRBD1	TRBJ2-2	CASSIGTGETGELFF	TGTGCCAGTAGTATTGGGACAGGGGAGACCGGGGAGCTGTTTTTT
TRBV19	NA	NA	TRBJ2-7	CASNRPGTTFQYF	TGTGCCAGTAACCGGCCGGGGACGACTTTTCAGTACTTC
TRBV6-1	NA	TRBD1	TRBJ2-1	CASSEGRDRGGKGQFF	TGTGCCAGCAGTGAAGGCCGGGACAGGGGGGGTAAAGGGCAGTTCTTC
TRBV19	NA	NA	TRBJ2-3	CASSISGASRDTQYF	TGTGCCAGTAGTATATCGGGAGCGTCGAGGGATACGCAGTATTTT